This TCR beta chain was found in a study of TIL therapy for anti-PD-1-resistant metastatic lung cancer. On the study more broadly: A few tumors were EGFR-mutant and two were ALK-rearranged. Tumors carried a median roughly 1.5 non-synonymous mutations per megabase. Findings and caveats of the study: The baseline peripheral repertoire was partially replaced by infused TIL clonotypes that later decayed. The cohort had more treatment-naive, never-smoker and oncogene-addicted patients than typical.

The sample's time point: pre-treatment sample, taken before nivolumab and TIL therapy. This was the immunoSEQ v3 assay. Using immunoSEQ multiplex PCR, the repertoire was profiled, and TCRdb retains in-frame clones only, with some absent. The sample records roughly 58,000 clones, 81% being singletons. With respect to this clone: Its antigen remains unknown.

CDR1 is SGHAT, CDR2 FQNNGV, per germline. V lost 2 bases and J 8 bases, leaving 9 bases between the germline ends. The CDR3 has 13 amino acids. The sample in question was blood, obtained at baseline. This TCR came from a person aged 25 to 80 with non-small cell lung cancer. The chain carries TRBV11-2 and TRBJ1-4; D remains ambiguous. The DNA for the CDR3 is TGTGCCAGCAGCTTACATGTAGACGAAAAACTGTTTTTT. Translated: CASSLHVDEKLFF.